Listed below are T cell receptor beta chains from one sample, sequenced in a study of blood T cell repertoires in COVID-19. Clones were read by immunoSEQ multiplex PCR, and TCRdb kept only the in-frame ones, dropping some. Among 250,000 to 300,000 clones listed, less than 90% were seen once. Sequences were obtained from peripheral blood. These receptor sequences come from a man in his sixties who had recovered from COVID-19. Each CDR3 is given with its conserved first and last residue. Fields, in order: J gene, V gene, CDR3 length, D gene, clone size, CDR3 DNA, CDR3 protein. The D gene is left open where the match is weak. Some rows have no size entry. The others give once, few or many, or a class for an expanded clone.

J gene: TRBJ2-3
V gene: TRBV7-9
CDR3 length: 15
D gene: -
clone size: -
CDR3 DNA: TGTGCCAGCAGCTTAAGAAGCGGGAGCACAGATACGCAGTATTTT
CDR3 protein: CASSLRSGSTDTQYF

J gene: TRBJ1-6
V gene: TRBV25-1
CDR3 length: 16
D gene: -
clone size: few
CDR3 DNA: TGTGCCAGCAGTGAATATAGTGGGCAGGGTAATTCACCCCTCCACTTT
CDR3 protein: CASSEYSGQGNSPLHF

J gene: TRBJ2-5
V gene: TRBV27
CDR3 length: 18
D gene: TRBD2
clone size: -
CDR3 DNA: TGTGCCAGCAGTTTATACGGTAGCGGGGGCATATACCAAGAGACCCAGTACTTC
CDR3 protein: CASSLYGSGGIYQETQYF

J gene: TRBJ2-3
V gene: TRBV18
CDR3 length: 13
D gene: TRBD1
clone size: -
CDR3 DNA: TGTGCCAGCTCACCACCAGGGGGCGATACGCAGTATTTT
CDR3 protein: CASSPPGGDTQYF

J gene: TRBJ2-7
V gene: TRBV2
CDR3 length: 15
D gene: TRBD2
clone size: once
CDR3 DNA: TGTGCCAGCAGGGAGGTAGCGGGAGGGAGAGGCGAGCAGTACTTC
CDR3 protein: CASREVAGGRGEQYF

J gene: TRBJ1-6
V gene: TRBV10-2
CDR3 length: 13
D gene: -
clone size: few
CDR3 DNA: TGCGCCAGCAGTCCAACAGATAATTCACCCCTCCACTTT
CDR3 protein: CASSPTDNSPLHF

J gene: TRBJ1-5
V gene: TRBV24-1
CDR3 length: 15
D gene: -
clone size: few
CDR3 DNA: TGTGCCACCAGTGACTTCGGACAGAGGGTTCAGCCCCAGCATTTT
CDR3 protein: CATSDFGQRVQPQHF

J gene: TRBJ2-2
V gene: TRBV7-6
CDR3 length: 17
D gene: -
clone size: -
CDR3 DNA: TGTGCCAGCAGCCCGCTAAGCGGACGAGCGAACACCGGGGAGCTGTTTTTT
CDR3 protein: CASSPLSGRANTGELFF

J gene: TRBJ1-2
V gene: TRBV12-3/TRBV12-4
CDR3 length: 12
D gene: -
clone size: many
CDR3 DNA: TGTGCCAGCAGTCAGGGTGTAGGCGGCTACACCTTC
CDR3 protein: CASSQGVGGYTF

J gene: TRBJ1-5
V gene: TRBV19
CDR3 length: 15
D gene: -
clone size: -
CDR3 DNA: TGTGCCAGTAGTATTGGCCAAAGCGGCAATCAGCCCCAGCATTTT
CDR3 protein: CASSIGQSGNQPQHF

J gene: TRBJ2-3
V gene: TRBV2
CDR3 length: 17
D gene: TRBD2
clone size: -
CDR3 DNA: TGTGCCAGCTCTTCCGGGACTAGCGGGGGGAGCACAGATACGCAGTATTTT
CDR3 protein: CASSSGTSGGSTDTQYF

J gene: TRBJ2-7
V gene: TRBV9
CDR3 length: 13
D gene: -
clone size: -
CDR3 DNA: TGTGCCAGCAGCGTAGAGGCTCGGGGCGAGCAGTACTTC
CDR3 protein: CASSVEARGEQYF

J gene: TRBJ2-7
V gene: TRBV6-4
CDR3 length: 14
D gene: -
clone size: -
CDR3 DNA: TGTGCCAGCAGTGATCCACACCAGGTTGGCGAGCAGTACTTC
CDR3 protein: CASSDPHQVGEQYF

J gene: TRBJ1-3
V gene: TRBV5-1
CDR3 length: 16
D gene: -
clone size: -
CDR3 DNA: TGCGCCAGCAGCTTGGCTGGCCAGGGTACTGGAAACACCATATATTTT
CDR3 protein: CASSLAGQGTGNTIYF

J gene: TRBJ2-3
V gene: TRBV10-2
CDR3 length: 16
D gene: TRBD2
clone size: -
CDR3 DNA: TGCGCCAGCAGTGGACGGACTAGCGGTGGTGGAGATACGCAGTATTTT
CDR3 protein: CASSGRTSGGGDTQYF

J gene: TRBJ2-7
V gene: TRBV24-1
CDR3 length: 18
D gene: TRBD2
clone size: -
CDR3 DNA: TGTGCCACCAGTGAACTGCCCTGGCCTAGCGGGGGGGCCTACGAGCAGTACTTC
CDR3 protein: CATSELPWPSGGAYEQYF

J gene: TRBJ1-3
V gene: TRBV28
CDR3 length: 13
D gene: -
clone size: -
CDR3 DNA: TGTGCCAGCAGTTTGGGGGCGCGGGACACCATATATTTT
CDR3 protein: CASSLGARDTIYF

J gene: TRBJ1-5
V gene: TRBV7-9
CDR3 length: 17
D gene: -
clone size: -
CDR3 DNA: TGTGCCAGCAGTCCCGGAGGAGGGGCCCGGGGCAATCAGCCCCAGCATTTT
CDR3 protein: CASSPGGGARGNQPQHF

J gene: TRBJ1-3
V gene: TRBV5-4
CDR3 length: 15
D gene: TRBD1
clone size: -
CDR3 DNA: TGTGCCAGCAGCTTACAGGGGGGCTCTGGAAACACCATATATTTT
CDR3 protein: CASSLQGGSGNTIYF

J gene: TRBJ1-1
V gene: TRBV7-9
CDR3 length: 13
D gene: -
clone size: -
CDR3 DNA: TGTGCCAGCAGTCCGTCTTCGGTGACTGAAGCTTTCTTT
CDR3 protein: CASSPSSVTEAFF

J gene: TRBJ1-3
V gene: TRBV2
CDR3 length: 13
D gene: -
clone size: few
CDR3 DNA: TGTGCCAGCAGGCTGGCCTCTGGAAACACCATATATTTT
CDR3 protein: CASRLASGNTIYF

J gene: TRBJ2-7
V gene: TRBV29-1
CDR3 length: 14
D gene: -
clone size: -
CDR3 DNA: TGCAGCGTTACGGACAGGAGGGGAACCTACGAGCAGTACTTC
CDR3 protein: CSVTDRRGTYEQYF

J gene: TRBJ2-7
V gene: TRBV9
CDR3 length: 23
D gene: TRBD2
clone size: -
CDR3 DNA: TGTGCCAGCAGCGGGAGCATAGGGGACCCAAAATCGACTAGCGGCGTTCTAACCTACGAGCAGTACTTC
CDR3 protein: CASSGSIGDPKSTSGVLTYEQYF

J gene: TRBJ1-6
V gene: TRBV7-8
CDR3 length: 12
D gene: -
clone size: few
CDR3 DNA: TGTGCCAGCAGCTTTCGTAATTCACCCCTCCACTTT
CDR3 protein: CASSFRNSPLHF

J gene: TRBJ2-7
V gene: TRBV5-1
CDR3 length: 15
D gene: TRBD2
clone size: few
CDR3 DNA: TGCGCCAGCAGCTTGGTGCGGGAGTTGGCCTACGAGCAGTACTTC
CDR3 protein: CASSLVRELAYEQYF